Detailed here is one T cell receptor beta chain. Assay used: immunoSEQ multiplex PCR; TCRdb lists only in-frame clones, some missing. Found here are 84,000 or so clones, 89% of them singletons; the top ten hold around 2.2%. The data were taken from a study of T cell responses to AZD1222 COVID-19 vaccine. About the research overall: Second-dose recipients at about 4 or about 12 weeks were treated as one pooled group.

V lost 0 bases and J 4 bases, leaving 13 bases between the germline ends. The CDR3 runs 15 residues. Looked up from germline, CDR1 is SGDLS and CDR2 is YYNGEE. The sequenced sample was peripheral blood, obtained on day 0 of AZD1222 vaccination. J is TRBJ1-2 and V is TRBV9; D ambiguous. The sequence was obtained from an adult in good health. CDR3 nucleotides: TGTGCCAGCAGCGTAGAGGTGGGGTCAAGCTATGGCTACACCTTC. Translated: CASSVEVGSSYGYTF.